The 11 T cell receptor beta chains below come from one sample, sequenced in a study of cytomegalovirus exposure and HLA in healthy donors listed by TCRdb under 2017. Library preparation used the immunoSEQ multiplex PCR assay. For the multiplex PCR, a mixture combining 60 forward primers for TCR Vbeta segments and 13 reverse primers for TCR Jbeta segments was used. The table was pulled from immuneACCESS by TCRdb, which kept in-frame rearrangements only. Such tables lose some clones; where checked, under half of the loss comes from unresolved V genes, and the rest has no known cause. For this sample the table gives 200,000 or so clones, of which approximately 85% were detected only once. The top ten clonotypes cover under 7.5% of the sample. Sequencing was done on a sample of PBMCs. These receptors came from a woman aged 45-59 years in good health and CMV-seropositive.

This sequence joins TRBV5-6 and TRBJ2-7, with D maybe TRBD1 (6 bases). The CDR3 loop spans 14 amino acids. V shed 5 bases and J shed 2 bases, with 14 bases lying between them. Germline-derived CDR1 and CDR2 are SGHDT and YYEEEE. The CDR3 protein is CASSTTGNPYEQYF. The CDR3 DNA is TGTGCCAGCAGTACCACAGGGAACCCCTACGAGCAGTACTTC.

The V gene is TRBV25-1, the J gene TRBJ1-1; D may be TRBD1 (6 bases). V was trimmed by 6 bases and J by 1 base, leaving 15 bases between them. The length of the CDR3 is 15 residues. Germline CDR1 and CDR2: MGHDK and SYGVNS. The CDR3 sequence: CASSEWGPTNTEAFF. The CDR3 nucleotides read TGTGCCAGCAGCGAGTGGGGGCCAACGAACACTGAAGCTTTCTTT.

The genes are TRBV19 and TRBJ2-1, with TRBD1 matching over 8 bases. V trimming: 0 bases; J trimming: 8 bases; junction bases outside the gene matches: 6. Germline lookup yields CDR1 LNHDA and CDR2 SQIVND (reference sequence). The CDR3 is 15 amino acids. For the CDR3, the DNA is TGTGCCAGTAGTATAGATCGGGCAGGGGGCGATGAGCAGTTCTTC. Its translation is CASSIDRAGGDEQFF. The full variable domain, with the rest looked up from reference TRBV19 and TRBJ2-1, is DGGITQSPKYLFRKEGQNVTLSCEQNLNHDAMYWYRQDPGQGLRLIYYSQIVNDFQKGDIAEGYSVSREKKESFPLTVTSAQKNPTAFYLCASSIDRAGGDEQFFGPGTRLTVL.

This chain links TRBV7-3 with TRBJ2-3; D perhaps matches TRBD2 (6 bases). CDR1 and CDR2 from the germline V gene are SGHTA and FQGTGA. The CDR3 has 15 amino acids. Trimming removed 5 bases from V and 2 bases from J, with 14 bases in between. The CDR3 here is CASSLQAGNTDTQYF. In DNA form, the CDR3 reads TGTGCCAGCAGCCTCCAAGCGGGTAACACAGATACGCAGTATTTT.

This clone has only one observation. This CDR3 is CASSDVAGGPRDNEQFF. The CDR3 nucleotides read TGTGCCAGCAGCGACGTAGCGGGAGGGCCTAGGGACAATGAGCAGTTCTTC. J is TRBJ2-1 and V is TRBV11-2; 11 nucleotides align to TRBD2. Per germline, CDR1 SGHAT and CDR2 FQNNGV. The CDR3 totals 17 residues. Trimming at V came to 5 bases and at J to 5 bases, leaving 11 bases not matched to a gene.

The J gene is TRBJ1-6, the V gene TRBV2, with a weak D call TRBD1 (6 bases). V lost 10 bases and J lost 3, with 10 bases in between. Germline V gene lookup returns CDR1 SNHLY and CDR2 FYNNEI. The CDR3 is 13 amino acids. The CDR3 loop reads CATRTDYNSPLHF. DNA for the CDR3: TGTGCCACCCGGACAGACTATAATTCACCCCTCCACTTT.

J is TRBJ1-3 and V is TRBV7-8; D remains ambiguous. V was cut by 3 bases and J by 4 bases, with 7 bases left in between. Germline CDR1 and CDR2: SGHVS and FQNEAQ. The CDR3 covers 13 residues. CDR3 DNA sequence: TGTGCCAGCAGCTTTCCGGTGGGAAACACCATATATTTT. Its translation: CASSFPVGNTIYF.

This clone was counted a single time. The chain has TRBV30 and TRBJ1-5; no reliable D call. CDR1 and CDR2 from the germline V gene are GTSNPN and SVGIG (reference sequence). V lost 3 bases and J lost 6, with 6 bases in between. The CDR3 totals 11 residues. CDR3 in DNA: TGTGCCTGGAGGACTCTTCAGCCCCAGCATTTT. As protein: CAWRTLQPQHF. The entire variable domain, with the rest obtained from reference TRBV30 and TRBJ1-5, is as follows: SQTIHQWPATLVQPVGSPLSLECTVEGTSNPNLYWYRQAAGRGLQLLFYSVGIGQISSEVPQNLSASRPQDRQFILSSKKLLLSDSGFYLCAWRTLQPQHFGDGTRLSIL.

This chain connects TRBV14 to TRBJ1-3, with 9 bases that match TRBD1. This CDR3 is 18 amino acids long. The V segment lost 5 bases and the J segment 0 bases; nucleotides outside the gene matches: 11. Germline CDR1 SGHDN, CDR2 FVKESK. DNA for the CDR3: TGTGCCAGCAGCTCTCTTCCCGGGACAGGGCCCTCTGGAAACACCATATATTTT. This encodes CASSSLPGTGPSGNTIYF.

The rearrangement joins TRBV7-2 to TRBJ2-1; maybe TRBD2 (5 bases). V lost 5 bases to trimming and J lost 4 bases, with 15 bases between them. Germline V lookup: CDR1 SGHTA, CDR2 FQGNSA. CDR3 length: 15 amino acids. CDR3 in DNA: TGTGCCAGCAGCGAAAGAGGTAGCGAGTACAATGAGCAGTTCTTC. Translation: CASSERGSEYNEQFF.

The V call is TRBV28, the J call TRBJ2-4, with a tentative D call TRBD1 (5 bases). The CDR3 length is 17 residues. CDR1 and CDR2 (germline): MDHEN, SYDVKM. V lost 0 bases and J 4 bases, leaving 16 bases between the germline ends. CDR3 in amino acids: CASSLWAGKTAKNIQYF. The DNA of the CDR3 is TGTGCCAGCAGTTTATGGGCAGGGAAAACGGCTAAAAACATTCAGTACTTC. Drawing the rest from reference TRBV28 and TRBJ2-4, the complete variable domain is DVKVTQSSRYLVKRTGEKVFLECVQDMDHENMFWYRQDPGLGLRLIYFSYDVKMKEKGDIPEGYSVSREKKERFSLILESASTNQTSMYLCASSLWAGKTAKNIQYFGAGTRLSVL.